Listed below are T cell receptor beta chains from one sample, sequenced in a study of shared clonotypes between healthy human individuals. TCRdb's copy holds only in-frame clones and misses some; the assay was immunoSEQ multiplex PCR. Among approximately 1.5 million clones listed, roughly 98.5% were seen once. Sequenced sample: naive CD4+ T cells sorted from blood. The receptors originated from a man aged 25-45 years in good health. Both conserved end residues are part of each CDR3. Fields, in order: V gene, J gene, D gene, clone size, CDR3 protein, CDR3 DNA. The D gene is left open where the match is weak. Size is omitted from some rows. Given values are once, few, many or a class for expanded clones.

v_gene: TRBV7-8
j_gene: TRBJ2-7
d_gene: TRBD2
abundance: once
CDR3aa: CASSRTSGGNYEQYF
CDR3nt: TGTGCCAGCAGCCGGACTAGCGGGGGCAACTACGAGCAGTACTTC

v_gene: TRBV21-1
j_gene: TRBJ1-1
d_gene: NA
abundance: NA
CDR3aa: CASSKEGFWSNTEAFF
CDR3nt: TGTGCCAGCAGCAAAGAAGGTTTCTGGTCGAACACTGAAGCTTTCTTT

v_gene: TRBV10-3
j_gene: TRBJ2-2
d_gene: NA
abundance: NA
CDR3aa: CAISEEPPLGAGELFF
CDR3nt: TGTGCCATCAGTGAGGAACCGCCCCTGGGCGCCGGGGAGCTGTTTTTT

v_gene: TRBV29-1
j_gene: TRBJ1-1
d_gene: NA
abundance: NA
CDR3aa: CSVKPLLGKNTEAFF
CDR3nt: TGCAGCGTTAAGCCGTTGTTGGGTAAGAACACTGAAGCTTTCTTT

v_gene: TRBV7-2
j_gene: TRBJ2-7
d_gene: TRBD1
abundance: NA
CDR3aa: CASSSPPYKTGPEQYF
CDR3nt: TGTGCCAGCAGCTCTCCTCCCTACAAGACAGGGCCCGAGCAGTACTTC

v_gene: TRBV7-8
j_gene: TRBJ2-6
d_gene: NA
abundance: NA
CDR3aa: CASSLNRVLGANVLTF
CDR3nt: TGTGCCAGCAGCTTAAATCGGGTCTTGGGGGCCAACGTCCTGACTTTC

v_gene: TRBV27
j_gene: TRBJ2-5
d_gene: NA
abundance: NA
CDR3aa: CASSPWGDSGETQYF
CDR3nt: TGTGCCAGCAGCCCCTGGGGGGACTCGGGGGAGACCCAGTACTTC

v_gene: TRBV7-9
j_gene: TRBJ2-2
d_gene: NA
abundance: NA
CDR3aa: CASSFLVAGELFF
CDR3nt: TGTGCCAGCAGCTTCTTGGTTGCGGGGGAGCTGTTTTTT

v_gene: TRBV25-1
j_gene: TRBJ2-7
d_gene: TRBD1
abundance: NA
CDR3aa: CASSEAGGYEQYF
CDR3nt: TGTGCCAGCAGTGAAGCAGGGGGCTACGAGCAGTACTTC

v_gene: TRBV19
j_gene: TRBJ1-4
d_gene: TRBD1
abundance: NA
CDR3aa: CASSIGTGQKKLFF
CDR3nt: TGTGCCAGTAGTATAGGGACAGGGCAGAAGAAACTGTTTTTT

v_gene: TRBV7-7
j_gene: TRBJ2-2
d_gene: TRBD2
abundance: NA
CDR3aa: CASSSTGTSTGELFF
CDR3nt: TGTGCTAGCAGTTCAACCGGGACTAGTACCGGGGAGCTGTTTTTT

v_gene: TRBV30
j_gene: TRBJ2-3
d_gene: NA
abundance: NA
CDR3aa: CAWSGGSTQYF
CDR3nt: TGTGCCTGGAGTGGTGGTAGCACGCAGTATTTT

v_gene: TRBV5-1
j_gene: TRBJ2-7
d_gene: NA
abundance: NA
CDR3aa: CASSLGGTGYEQYF
CDR3nt: TGCGCCAGCAGCTTGGGGGGCACCGGCTACGAGCAGTACTTC

v_gene: TRBV5-5
j_gene: TRBJ1-5
d_gene: TRBD1
abundance: NA
CDR3aa: CASSFGQGNQPQHF
CDR3nt: TGTGCCAGCAGCTTTGGACAGGGTAATCAGCCCCAGCATTTT

v_gene: TRBV11-2
j_gene: TRBJ1-1
d_gene: TRBD1
abundance: NA
CDR3aa: CASSTRGQGENTEAFF
CDR3nt: TGTGCCAGCAGCACCCGAGGACAGGGGGAGAACACTGAAGCTTTCTTT

v_gene: TRBV10-3
j_gene: TRBJ2-2
d_gene: NA
abundance: NA
CDR3aa: CAITQGRDTGELFF
CDR3nt: TGTGCCATCACCCAGGGGAGGGACACCGGGGAGCTGTTTTTT

v_gene: TRBV5-1
j_gene: TRBJ1-1
d_gene: NA
abundance: NA
CDR3aa: CASSFQENTEAFF
CDR3nt: TGCGCCAGCAGCTTTCAGGAAAACACTGAAGCTTTCTTT

v_gene: TRBV11-2
j_gene: TRBJ2-7
d_gene: NA
abundance: NA
CDR3aa: CASSGTVKDF
CDR3nt: TGTGCCAGCAGCGGGACGGTCAAGGACTTC

v_gene: TRBV28
j_gene: TRBJ2-1
d_gene: NA
abundance: once
CDR3aa: CASSQLRSEQFF
CDR3nt: TGTGCCAGCAGTCAACTACGTAGTGAGCAGTTCTTC

v_gene: TRBV27
j_gene: TRBJ1-4
d_gene: TRBD1
abundance: NA
CDR3aa: CASSFQGQGTNEKLFF
CDR3nt: TGTGCCAGCAGTTTTCAAGGACAGGGTACGAATGAAAAACTGTTTTTT

v_gene: TRBV5-1
j_gene: TRBJ2-3
d_gene: NA
abundance: NA
CDR3aa: CASSFRQGTDTQYF
CDR3nt: TGCGCCAGCAGCTTTCGACAGGGCACAGATACGCAGTATTTT

v_gene: TRBV6-1
j_gene: TRBJ2-7
d_gene: TRBD1
abundance: NA
CDR3aa: CASSADRGRYEQYF
CDR3nt: TGTGCCAGCAGTGCCGACAGGGGGCGCTACGAGCAGTACTTC

v_gene: TRBV28
j_gene: TRBJ2-5
d_gene: TRBD1
abundance: NA
CDR3aa: CASSRHRGRGQETQYF
CDR3nt: TGTGCCAGCAGTAGACACAGGGGGCGCGGTCAAGAGACCCAGTACTTC

v_gene: TRBV5-1
j_gene: TRBJ1-1
d_gene: NA
abundance: once
CDR3aa: CASSLDWETEAFF
CDR3nt: TGCGCCAGCAGCTTGGACTGGGAGACTGAAGCTTTCTTT

v_gene: TRBV19
j_gene: TRBJ1-5
d_gene: TRBD1
abundance: NA
CDR3aa: CASSRRQGSNQPQHF
CDR3nt: TGTGCCAGTAGCCGACGACAGGGTAGCAATCAGCCCCAGCATTTT

v_gene: TRBV5-6
j_gene: TRBJ2-3
d_gene: TRBD2
abundance: NA
CDR3aa: CASSFQRGQGGDTQYF
CDR3nt: TGTGCCAGCAGCTTCCAGCGGGGGCAAGGTGGAGATACGCAGTATTTT

v_gene: TRBV18
j_gene: TRBJ2-7
d_gene: NA
abundance: once
CDR3aa: CASSPPGQRYVGEQYF
CDR3nt: TGTGCCAGCTCACCACCAGGGCAGAGGTACGTCGGGGAGCAGTACTTC

v_gene: TRBV7-9
j_gene: TRBJ1-2
d_gene: TRBD1
abundance: NA
CDR3aa: CASSMGQGRDGYTF
CDR3nt: TGTGCCAGCAGCATGGGACAGGGGAGGGATGGCTACACCTTC

v_gene: TRBV14
j_gene: TRBJ2-3
d_gene: TRBD2
abundance: NA
CDR3aa: CASSQDQDSGRTDTQYF
CDR3nt: TGTGCCAGCAGCCAAGATCAAGATAGCGGGAGAACAGATACGCAGTATTTT

v_gene: TRBV18
j_gene: TRBJ1-5
d_gene: TRBD1
abundance: NA
CDR3aa: CASDQTGTGEQPQHF
CDR3nt: TGTGCCAGCGATCAAACCGGGACAGGGGAACAGCCCCAGCATTTT

v_gene: TRBV9
j_gene: TRBJ2-3
d_gene: TRBD2
abundance: NA
CDR3aa: CASSATSGRSTDTQYF
CDR3nt: TGTGCCAGCAGCGCGACTAGCGGGAGGAGCACAGATACGCAGTATTTT

v_gene: TRBV28
j_gene: TRBJ1-5
d_gene: NA
abundance: NA
CDR3aa: CASNKGGRVGQPQHF
CDR3nt: TGTGCCAGCAACAAGGGAGGGAGGGTAGGGCAGCCCCAGCATTTT

v_gene: TRBV5-1
j_gene: TRBJ2-2
d_gene: TRBD2
abundance: NA
CDR3aa: CASSEVSGTYTGELFF
CDR3nt: TGCGCCAGCAGCGAGGTTAGCGGGACTTACACCGGGGAGCTGTTTTTT

v_gene: TRBV7-9
j_gene: TRBJ2-2
d_gene: TRBD1
abundance: NA
CDR3aa: CASSGNRGTGELFF
CDR3nt: TGTGCCAGCAGCGGGAACAGGGGGACCGGGGAGCTGTTTTTT

v_gene: TRBV7-3
j_gene: TRBJ2-2
d_gene: TRBD1
abundance: NA
CDR3aa: CASSVTGALLFF
CDR3nt: TGTGCCAGCAGCGTGACAGGGGCCCTGCTGTTTTTT

v_gene: TRBV9
j_gene: TRBJ1-5
d_gene: TRBD1
abundance: NA
CDR3aa: CASSKGQVSNQPQHF
CDR3nt: TGTGCCAGCAGCAAGGGACAGGTGAGCAATCAGCCCCAGCATTTT

v_gene: TRBV5-4
j_gene: TRBJ2-7
d_gene: NA
abundance: NA
CDR3aa: CASSLNVGQKTYEQYF
CDR3nt: TGTGCCAGCAGCTTGAATGTCGGACAGAAAACCTACGAGCAGTACTTC

v_gene: TRBV4-1
j_gene: TRBJ2-7
d_gene: TRBD2
abundance: NA
CDR3aa: CASSPPPRSERGNYEQYF
CDR3nt: TGCGCCAGCAGCCCTCCCCCACGGTCGGAGCGGGGGAACTACGAGCAGTACTTC

v_gene: TRBV7-9
j_gene: TRBJ1-1
d_gene: TRBD1
abundance: NA
CDR3aa: CASSKGQGKVGNTEAFF
CDR3nt: TGTGCCAGCAGCAAAGGACAGGGCAAAGTTGGTAACACTGAAGCTTTCTTT

v_gene: TRBV2
j_gene: TRBJ2-7
d_gene: NA
abundance: NA
CDR3aa: CASSVPSRGYEQYF
CDR3nt: TGTGCCAGCAGTGTGCCCAGCAGAGGCTACGAGCAGTACTTC

v_gene: TRBV18
j_gene: TRBJ2-2
d_gene: NA
abundance: NA
CDR3aa: CASSPSTNTGELFF
CDR3nt: TGTGCCAGCTCACCGTCAACGAACACCGGGGAGCTGTTTTTT

v_gene: TRBV9
j_gene: TRBJ2-2
d_gene: TRBD1
abundance: NA
CDR3aa: CASSANRGRDTGELFF
CDR3nt: TGTGCCAGCAGCGCAAACAGGGGGCGCGACACCGGGGAGCTGTTTTTT

v_gene: TRBV30
j_gene: TRBJ1-1
d_gene: TRBD1
abundance: NA
CDR3aa: CAWSYRGNTEAFF
CDR3nt: TGTGCCTGGAGTTACAGGGGGAACACTGAAGCTTTCTTT

v_gene: TRBV7-9
j_gene: TRBJ1-3
d_gene: NA
abundance: NA
CDR3aa: CASSLNWRGSGNTIYF
CDR3nt: TGTGCCAGCAGCCTAAACTGGAGGGGCTCTGGAAACACCATATATTTT

v_gene: TRBV7-6
j_gene: TRBJ2-3
d_gene: NA
abundance: once
CDR3aa: CASSLLPAGLFSTDTQYF
CDR3nt: TGTGCCAGCAGCTTACTTCCGGCGGGGTTATTTAGCACAGATACGCAGTATTTT

v_gene: TRBV18
j_gene: TRBJ2-2
d_gene: NA
abundance: NA
CDR3aa: CASSPLLGRGNTGELFF
CDR3nt: TGTGCCAGCTCACCACTCCTCGGCAGGGGGAACACCGGGGAGCTGTTTTTT

v_gene: TRBV7-2
j_gene: TRBJ2-2
d_gene: NA
abundance: NA
CDR3aa: CASSLATTAFTGELFF
CDR3nt: TGTGCCAGCAGCTTAGCGACGACAGCGTTTACCGGGGAGCTGTTTTTT

v_gene: TRBV5-8
j_gene: TRBJ2-4
d_gene: TRBD1
abundance: NA
CDR3aa: CASTHGFLQGNIQYF
CDR3nt: TGTGCCAGCACTCATGGCTTCTTACAGGGGAACATTCAGTACTTC

v_gene: TRBV18
j_gene: TRBJ1-5
d_gene: NA
abundance: once
CDR3aa: CASSPGTGLRQPQHF
CDR3nt: TGTGCCAGCTCACCAGGAACAGGGCTAAGGCAGCCCCAGCATTTT

v_gene: TRBV10-2
j_gene: TRBJ1-5
d_gene: TRBD1
abundance: NA
CDR3aa: CARVIFWDPDRGESNQPQHF
CDR3nt: TGCGCCAGGGTCATTTTTTGGGATCCGGACAGGGGGGAAAGCAATCAGCCCCAGCATTTT

v_gene: TRBV7-9
j_gene: TRBJ2-4
d_gene: NA
abundance: NA
CDR3aa: CASSLALGVAKNIQYF
CDR3nt: TGTGCCAGCAGCTTAGCTTTAGGAGTAGCCAAAAACATTCAGTACTTC